This T cell receptor beta chain appears in the sequencing data of a study of long-term antiretroviral therapy in people with HIV. This CDR3 comprises 14 residues. The ends lost 0 bases at V and 4 bases at J; junction bases unmatched: 3. Germline-derived CDR1 and CDR2 are SGHDT and YYEEEE. The assay, immunoSEQ v3.0, was run at survey level. Sequencing was performed with immunoSEQ multiplex PCR; in TCRdb, only in-frame clones are kept and a portion is missing. The table lists under 20,000 clones, 86% of them singletons. The sequences come from unsorted PBMCs, collected 0.5 years after starting antiretroviral therapy. This sequence joins TRBV5-6 and TRBJ2-7; TRBD2 agrees at 8 bases. The TCR was taken from a man in his forties with HIV. CDR3 region: CASSLDSGKYEQYF. The CDR3, as DNA: TGTGCCAGCAGCTTGGATAGCGGGAAGTACGAGCAGTACTTC.